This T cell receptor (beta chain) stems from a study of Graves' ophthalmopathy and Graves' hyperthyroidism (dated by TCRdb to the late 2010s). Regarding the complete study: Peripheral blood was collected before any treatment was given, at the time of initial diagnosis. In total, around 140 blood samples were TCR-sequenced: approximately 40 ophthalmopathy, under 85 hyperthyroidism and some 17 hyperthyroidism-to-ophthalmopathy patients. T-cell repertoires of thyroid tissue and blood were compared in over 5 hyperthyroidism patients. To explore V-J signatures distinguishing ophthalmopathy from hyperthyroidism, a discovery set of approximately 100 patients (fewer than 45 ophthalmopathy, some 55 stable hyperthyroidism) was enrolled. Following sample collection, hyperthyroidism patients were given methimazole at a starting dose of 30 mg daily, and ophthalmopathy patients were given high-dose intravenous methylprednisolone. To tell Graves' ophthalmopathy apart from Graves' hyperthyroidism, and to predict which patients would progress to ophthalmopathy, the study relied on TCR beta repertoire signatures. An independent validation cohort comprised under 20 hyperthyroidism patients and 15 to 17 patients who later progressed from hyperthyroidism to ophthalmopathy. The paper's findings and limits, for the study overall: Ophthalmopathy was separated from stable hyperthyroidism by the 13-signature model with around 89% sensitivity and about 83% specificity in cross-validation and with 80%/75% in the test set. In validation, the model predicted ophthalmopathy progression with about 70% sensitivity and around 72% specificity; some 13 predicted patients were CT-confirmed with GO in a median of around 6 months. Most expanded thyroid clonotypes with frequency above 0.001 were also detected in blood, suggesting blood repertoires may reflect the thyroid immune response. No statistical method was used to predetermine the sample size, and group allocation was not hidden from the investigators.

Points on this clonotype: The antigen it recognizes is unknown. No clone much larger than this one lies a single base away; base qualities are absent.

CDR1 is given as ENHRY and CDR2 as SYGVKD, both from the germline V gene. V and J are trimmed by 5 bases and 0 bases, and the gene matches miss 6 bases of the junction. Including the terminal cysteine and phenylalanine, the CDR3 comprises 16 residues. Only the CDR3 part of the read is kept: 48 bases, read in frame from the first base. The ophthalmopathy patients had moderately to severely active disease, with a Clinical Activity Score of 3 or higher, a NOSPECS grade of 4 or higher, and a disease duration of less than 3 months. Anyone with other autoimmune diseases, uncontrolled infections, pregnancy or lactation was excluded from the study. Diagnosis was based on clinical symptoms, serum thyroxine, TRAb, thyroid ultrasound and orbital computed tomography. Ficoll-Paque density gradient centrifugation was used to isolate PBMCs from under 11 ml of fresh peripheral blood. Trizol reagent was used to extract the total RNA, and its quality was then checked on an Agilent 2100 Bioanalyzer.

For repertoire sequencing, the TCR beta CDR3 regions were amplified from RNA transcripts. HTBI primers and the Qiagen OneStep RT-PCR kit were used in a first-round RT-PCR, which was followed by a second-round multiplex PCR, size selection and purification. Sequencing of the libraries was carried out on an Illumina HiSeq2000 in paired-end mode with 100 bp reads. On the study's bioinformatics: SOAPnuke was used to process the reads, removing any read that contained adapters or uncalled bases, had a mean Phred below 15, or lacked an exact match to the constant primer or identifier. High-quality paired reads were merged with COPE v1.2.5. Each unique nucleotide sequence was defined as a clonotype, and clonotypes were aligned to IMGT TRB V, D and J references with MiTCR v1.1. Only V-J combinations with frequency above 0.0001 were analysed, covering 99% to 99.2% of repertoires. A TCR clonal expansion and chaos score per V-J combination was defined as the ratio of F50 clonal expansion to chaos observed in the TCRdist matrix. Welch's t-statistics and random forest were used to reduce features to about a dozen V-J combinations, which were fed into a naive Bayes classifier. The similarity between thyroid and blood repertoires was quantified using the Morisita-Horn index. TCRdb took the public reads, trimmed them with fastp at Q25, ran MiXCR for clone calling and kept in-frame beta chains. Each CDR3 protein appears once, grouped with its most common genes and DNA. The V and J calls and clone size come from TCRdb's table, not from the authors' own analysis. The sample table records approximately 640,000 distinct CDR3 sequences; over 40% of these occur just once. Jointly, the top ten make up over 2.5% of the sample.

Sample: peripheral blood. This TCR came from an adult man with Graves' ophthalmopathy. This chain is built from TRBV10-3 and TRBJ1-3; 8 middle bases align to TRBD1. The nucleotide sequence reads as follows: TGTGCCATCAGTCCAGGGGGCGGAAACTCTGGAAACACCATATATTTT. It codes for CAISPGGGNSGNTIYF.